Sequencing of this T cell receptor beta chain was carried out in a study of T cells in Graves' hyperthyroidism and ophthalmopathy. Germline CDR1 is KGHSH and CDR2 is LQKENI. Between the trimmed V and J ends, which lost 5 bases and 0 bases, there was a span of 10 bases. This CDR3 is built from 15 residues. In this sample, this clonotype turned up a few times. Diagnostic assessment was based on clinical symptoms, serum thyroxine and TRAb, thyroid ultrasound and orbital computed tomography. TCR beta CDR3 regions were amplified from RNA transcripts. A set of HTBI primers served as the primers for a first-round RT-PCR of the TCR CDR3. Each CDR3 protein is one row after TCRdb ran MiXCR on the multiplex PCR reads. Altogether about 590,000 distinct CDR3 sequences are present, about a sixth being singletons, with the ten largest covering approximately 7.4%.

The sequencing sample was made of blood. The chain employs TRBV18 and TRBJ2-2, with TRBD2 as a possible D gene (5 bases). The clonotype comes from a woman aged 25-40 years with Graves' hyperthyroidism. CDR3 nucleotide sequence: TGTGCCAGCTCATCAGCCGGGACGAACACCGGGGAGCTGTTTTTT. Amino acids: CASSSAGTNTGELFF. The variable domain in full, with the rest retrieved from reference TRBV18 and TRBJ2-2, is NAGVMQNPRHLVRRRGQEARLRCSPMKGHSHVYWYRQLPEEGLKFMVYLQKENIIDESGMPKERFSAEFPKEGPSILRIQQVVRGDSAAYFCASSSAGTNTGELFFGEGSRLTVL.